The text below deals with one TCR beta chain. The CDR3 spans 18 residues. CDR1 and CDR2 from the germline V gene are LGHNA and YSLEER. The V and J ends lost 4 bases and 0 bases, in that order; junction bases with no gene match: 9. The data derive from a study of CD8 T cells in Susac syndrome. The RNA, roughly 0.5 to 1 ug, was put through reverse transcription using random hexamers. immunoSEQ multiplex PCR amplified TCR beta CDR3 across 54 Vbeta, 13 Jbeta. TCRdb used MiXCR to reprocess the immunoSEQ multiplex PCR reads, holding one entry per CDR3 protein. The table includes 71,000 or so distinct CDR3 sequences, roughly 93% detected once.

V usage is TRBV4-3 and J usage is TRBJ1-6, with 7 bases that match TRBD1. The clonotype was recovered from a human donor with Susac syndrome. Sequencing input: CD4+ T cells from PBMCs. This CDR3 reads CASSPGTDVSSYNSPLHF. CDR3 coding DNA: TGCGCCAGCAGCCCCGGGACAGATGTTAGCTCCTATAATTCACCCCTCCACTTT.